The entry below gives a single T cell receptor (beta chain) sequence along with its context. Its antigen is not known. Pooled samples include second doses given at about 4 or 12 weeks. The data stem from a study of T cell responses to AZD1222 COVID-19 vaccine. Study results and caveats: The donors showed a predominance of white British ancestry and of females, with possible underestimation of clonal diversity. Spike was spanned by vaccine-associated CD4 TCRs, which were dominant at 160-218 and 743-854.

The length of the CDR3 is 13 residues. The V and J ends lost 6 bases and 4 bases respectively, with 11 bases between them. Clones were sequenced by immunoSEQ multiplex PCR, and TCRdb holds only the in-frame ones, with some missing. This sample has 90,000 to 150,000 clones, with around 92% found just once. This clonotype was sampled from an adult who received the AZD1222 COVID-19 vaccine. The input for sequencing was peripheral blood, taken 28 days after the second AZD1222 dose. The rearrangement joins TRBV12-3 or TRBV12-4 to TRBJ2-3; D is perhaps TRBD2 (6 bases). The CDR3, as DNA: TGTGCCAGCAGCGGGAGCGTACCAGATACGCAGTATTTT. Protein sequence: CASSGSVPDTQYF.